These 24 T cell receptor beta chains share one sample of origin, sequenced in a study of blood T cell repertoires in COVID-19. The assay was immunoSEQ multiplex PCR, and TCRdb's table has in-frame clones only and misses some. The sample includes roughly 25,000 clones, nearly 90% of them seen just once. Source material: peripheral blood. The receptor source for this set is a man aged 70-80 years with acute or convalescent COVID-19.

J is TRBJ2-1 and V is TRBV18; TRBD1 aligns across 7 bases. Unmatched junction bases numbered 8, after V lost 2 bases and J lost 7 bases. Germline V gene data show CDR1 as KGHSH and CDR2 as LQKENI. The CDR3 sequence is 15 residues long. CDR3: CASSPTTGLGNEQFF. The CDR3 nucleotides are TGTGCCAGCTCACCAACGACAGGGTTGGGGAATGAGCAGTTCTTC.

This chain joins TRBV5-8 and TRBJ2-3, with D possibly TRBD1 on 5 matching bases. Trimming left V 2 bases short and J 5 bases short, with 12 bases between. The CDR3 spans 14 residues. The germline CDR1 and CDR2 sequences are SGHTS and YDEGEE. The CDR3 is CASSFGGAEDTQYF. In DNA form, the CDR3 reads TGTGCCAGCAGCTTCGGTGGGGCAGAAGATACGCAGTATTTT.

This chain links TRBV14 with TRBJ1-2; D may be TRBD1 (6 bases). Trimming shortened V by 0 bases and J by 4 bases, and 18 bases separated the two germline ends. CDR1 SGHDN and CDR2 FVKESK come from the germline V gene. The CDR3 runs 17 residues. The CDR3 DNA reads TGTGCCAGCAGCCAAGAATTGGGGGCTCGATCCGTCTATGGCTACACCTTC. Amino acids: CASSQELGARSVYGYTF.

The V and J genes are TRBV11-3 and TRBJ2-2; unclear D gene. Germline CDR1 SGHNT, CDR2 YENEEA. With 5 bases removed from V and 3 bases from J, the gap between germline ends came to 4 bases. The CDR3 contains 12 residues. This CDR3 is CASSPDTGELFF. CDR3 DNA: TGTGCCAGCAGCCCGGACACCGGGGAGCTGTTTTTT.

The V call is TRBV11-1, the J call TRBJ1-1; D ambiguous. With 2 bases removed from V and 10 bases from J, the gap between germline ends came to 14 bases. CDR3 length: 13 residues. Per the germline V gene, CDR1 is SGHAT and CDR2 is FQDESV (reference sequence). CDR3 loop: CASSLRREAVAFF. CDR3 sequence (DNA): TGTGCCAGCAGCTTAAGGCGAGAAGCGGTAGCTTTCTTT.

V and J are TRBV29-1 and TRBJ1-1; D unclear. Germline values: CDR1 SQVTM, CDR2 ANQGSEA. Trimming pared 7 bases from V and 5 bases from J, leaving 8 bases between. CDR3 length equals 10 residues. The CDR3 nucleotides read TGCAGCGCCCATGAGACTGAAGCTTTCTTT. Translating gives CSAHETEAFF.

The chain combines TRBV5-5 with TRBJ2-7; TRBD2 might be the D (5 bases). V was shortened by 2 bases and J by 4 bases, with 13 bases between the two germline ends. The length of the CDR3 is 14 residues. Looked up from germline, CDR1 is SGHKS and CDR2 is YYEKEE (reference sequence). In nucleotides, the CDR3 is TGTGCCAGCAGCTTCGTATCAGGCGGGTACGAGCAGTACTTC. Translating it yields CASSFVSGGYEQYF.

This sequence joins TRBV6-5 and TRBJ2-1; 8 bases are a match to TRBD2. CDR1 is MNHEY and CDR2 is SVGAGI in the germline V gene. This CDR3 has 15 amino acids. J was trimmed by 3 bases and V by 8 bases; bases with no gene match: 9. DNA for the CDR3: TGTGCCAGCCTCCCGGGGGGGCTCGTCTACAATGAGCAGTTCTTC. It translates to CASLPGGLVYNEQFF.

This chain uses TRBV7-6 with TRBJ2-7, with 9 bases matching TRBD2. Germline V CDR1 and CDR2: SGHVS, FNYEAQ. Germline trimming cut 3 bases from V and 2 bases from J; bases unmatched to any gene: 5. CDR3 length: 15 residues. The CDR3 DNA is TGTGCCAGCAGCTTGCGGGAGGGCTTACCCTACGAGCAGTACTTC. Residues: CASSLREGLPYEQYF. Using reference TRBV7-6 and TRBJ2-7 for the parts outside the CDR3, the full variable domain is GAGVSQSPRYKVTKRGQDVALRCDPISGHVSLYWYRQALGQGPEFLTYFNYEAQQDKSGLPNDRFSAERPEGSISTLTIQRTEQRDSAMYRCASSLREGLPYEQYFGPGTRLTVT.

This rearrangement joins TRBV19 to TRBJ1-6; 9 bases are shared with TRBD1. This CDR3 contains 16 residues. V dropped 1 base and J dropped 7; count of bases not matched to a gene: 5. Germline-derived CDR1 and CDR2 are LNHDA and SQIVND (reference sequence). CDR3 sequence: CASSIVPGQGNSPLHF. The DNA for the CDR3 is TGTGCCAGTAGTATAGTACCCGGACAGGGGAATTCACCCCTCCACTTT. Based on the CDR3 plus reference TRBV19 and TRBJ1-6, the full variable domain is DGGITQSPKYLFRKEGQNVTLSCEQNLNHDAMYWYRQDPGQGLRLIYYSQIVNDFQKGDIAEGYSVSREKKESFPLTVTSAQKNPTAFYLCASSIVPGQGNSPLHFGNGTRLTVT.

The chain combines TRBV19 with TRBJ1-2; 8 bases are shared with TRBD1. Germline-derived CDR1 and CDR2 are LNHDA and SQIVND (reference sequence). The CDR3 length is 17 residues. V was clipped by 3 bases and J by 4 bases; unmatched bases: 13. The CDR3 DNA reads as TGTGCCAGTAGTATCGATCCCCAGGGGGCGGTCAGCTATGGCTACACCTTC. It yields the protein CASSIDPQGAVSYGYTF.

The rearrangement uses TRBV5-1 and TRBJ1-1; 8 nucleotides line up with TRBD1. This CDR3 contains 15 residues. The trim removed 4 bases at V and 1 base at J, leaving 6 bases unmatched. In germline, CDR1 is SGHRS, CDR2 YFSETQ. The CDR3 coding sequence is TGCGCCAGCAGCAAAAAGACAGGGGCGAACACTGAAGCTTTCTTT. This encodes CASSKKTGANTEAFF.

The chain is built from TRBV29-1 and TRBJ2-7; 9 bases agree with TRBD1. Germline CDR1 reads SQVTM; CDR2 reads ANQGSEA. Unmatched junction bases numbered 5, after V lost 5 bases and J lost 0 bases. The CDR3 runs 14 residues. The CDR3 DNA reads TGCAGCGTTCCAGGGGACAGGGCCTCCTACGAGCAGTACTTC. This encodes CSVPGDRASYEQYF.

The V and J genes are TRBV7-3 and TRBJ2-1; 11 nucleotides agree with TRBD2. The CDR3 length is 15 residues. V lost 4 bases, J lost 8 bases, and 7 bases stayed unmatched. In germline, CDR1 is SGHTA, CDR2 FQGTGA. CDR3 amino acids: CASSSSSGRQYEQFF. CDR3 bases: TGTGCCAGCAGCTCCTCTAGCGGGAGGCAGTATGAGCAGTTCTTC. Based on the CDR3 plus reference TRBV7-3 and TRBJ2-1, the full variable domain is GAGVSQTPSNKVTEKGKYVELRCDPISGHTALYWYRQSLGQGPEFLIYFQGTGAADDSGLPNDRFFAVRPEGSVSTLKIQRTERGDSAVYLCASSSSSGRQYEQFFGPGTRLTVL.

J is TRBJ1-4 and V is TRBV15; D not certain. V was pared by 0 bases and J by 5 bases, with 10 bases between. CDR1 and CDR2 from the germline V gene are LNHNV and YYDKDF (reference sequence). The CDR3 is 15 residues long. The CDR3 sequence is CATSRDRGTNEKLFF. In DNA, the CDR3 is TGTGCCACCAGCAGAGACCGGGGAACCAATGAAAAACTGTTTTTT.

This clone occurred a few times. In DNA form, the CDR3 reads TGCGCCAGCAGTCAATCGGTCAGGGGGCGCGAGGACACTGAAGCTTTCTTT. It is translated as CASSQSVRGREDTEAFF. This chain connects TRBV23-1 to TRBJ1-1; TRBD1 matches at 8 bases. TRBV23-1 carries the ORF label, with uncertain function. The CDR3 length is 17 residues. J gave up 3 bases and V 0 bases, and 9 bases lay outside the gene matches.

J is TRBJ1-5 and V is TRBV25-1, with D maybe TRBD1 (5 bases). The germline gives CDR1 MGHDK, CDR2 SYGVNS. V was clipped by 1 base and J by 3 bases, with 13 bases between them. The CDR3 is 16 residues long. CDR3 residues: CASSEFARAVNQPQHF. The CDR3 DNA follows: TGTGCCAGCAGTGAATTTGCCAGGGCAGTCAATCAGCCCCAGCATTTT.

The V gene is TRBV6-5, the J gene TRBJ2-3; a weak D match, TRBD1 (5 bases). The V gene's germline CDR1 is MNHEY and CDR2 SVGAGI. The V end was cut by 10 bases, the J end by 0 bases, with 14 bases between. The CDR3 length is 14 residues. This CDR3 is CATNRPTSTDTQYF. CDR3 DNA: TGTGCCACCAACAGGCCTACGAGCACAGATACGCAGTATTTT.

The chain carries TRBV6-6 and TRBJ2-1; 11 bases map to TRBD2. V trimming: 3 bases; J trimming: 9 bases; junction bases outside the gene matches: 4. This CDR3 has 14 residues. The V gene's germline CDR1 is MNHNY and CDR2 SVGAGI (reference sequence). CDR3 DNA: TGTGCCAGCAGTTATTTAGCGGGAGGGGTTGAGCAGTTCTTC. This translates into CASSYLAGGVEQFF.

This clone showed up just once. The chain employs TRBV9 and TRBJ2-1; D perhaps matches TRBD2 (5 bases). The CDR3 runs to 14 residues. The V end lost 4 bases, the J end lost 3 bases, and 11 bases lay between the germline ends. Germline V CDR1 and CDR2: SGDLS, YYNGEE. The CDR3 DNA follows: TGTGCCAGCAGCCCCAGCGGAAACTACAATGAGCAGTTCTTC. It translates to CASSPSGNYNEQFF. Full variable domain (outside the CDR3, taken from reference TRBV9 and TRBJ2-1): DSGVTQTPKHLITATGQRVTLRCSPRSGDLSVYWYQQSLDQGLQFLIQYYNGEERAKGNILERFSAQQFPDLHSELNLSSLELGDSALYFCASSPSGNYNEQFFGPGTRLTVL.

This chain joins TRBV5-5 and TRBJ1-3; D remains unclear. The CDR3 has 14 amino acids. V dropped 1 base and J dropped 1 base, with 6 bases sitting between them. Germline CDR1 reads SGHKS; CDR2 reads YYEKEE (reference sequence). CDR3 amino acids: CASSLSGSGNTIYF. CDR3 nucleotides: TGTGCCAGCAGCTTGTCGGGATCTGGAAACACCATATATTTT.

This chain connects TRBV6-4 to TRBJ2-1; 8 bases line up with TRBD1. Germline V gene sequence: CDR1 MRHNA, CDR2 SNTAGT. CDR3 length: 15 amino acids. The trim removed 0 bases at V and 6 bases at J, leaving 4 bases unmatched. The CDR3 protein is CASSDSPDRANEQFF. As DNA, the CDR3 is TGTGCCAGCAGTGACTCCCCGGACAGGGCCAATGAGCAGTTCTTC.

This clone was counted a few times. The chain carries TRBV19 and TRBJ2-6, with 8 bases that match TRBD1. The junction had 5 bases not matched to a gene; V was cut back by 7 bases and J by 0 bases. The length of the CDR3 is 16 residues. CDR1 and CDR2 (germline): LNHDA, SQIVND (reference sequence). CDR3 DNA: TGTGCCAGTAAGGACAGGGCCATCTCTGGGGCCAACGTCCTGACTTTC. This codes for CASKDRAISGANVLTF.

The gene calls are TRBV15 and TRBJ1-4, with TRBD1 matching over 8 bases. V lost 5 bases, J lost 0 bases, and 2 bases stayed unmatched. Germline V gene sequence: CDR1 LNHNV, CDR2 YYDKDF (reference sequence). This CDR3 has 15 residues. CDR3 coding DNA: TGTGCCACCAGCTTGACAGGGGCAACTAATGAAAAACTGTTTTTT. Its protein product is CATSLTGATNEKLFF.